This T cell receptor (beta chain) was captured in a study of cytomegalovirus exposure and HLA in healthy donors. Regarding the study as a whole: The authors listed 150 to 200 TCR beta chains as cytomegalovirus-associated.

The PCR made use of 60 Vbeta and 13 Jbeta primers. Per the authors' pipeline: Later reanalysis found approximately 76 million unique TCR beta chains, roughly 10 million of them shared. Sequenced by immunoSEQ multiplex PCR; TCRdb stores in-frame clones only, minus some. The V and J calls and the clone size are those of that table, but D and trimming were determined from the DNA. The table lists 180,000 or so clones, around a tenth of them singletons. A word on this clone: Its antigen is not known.

Sequencing input: PBMCs. This TCR derives from a woman in her 30s in good health and CMV-seropositive.

The CDR3 reads CASSPATGGAFNSPLHF. The CDR3 DNA reads TGTGCCAGCAGCCCTGCTACAGGGGGCGCTTTTAATTCACCCCTCCACTTT. V gene TRBV7-9 combines with J gene TRBJ1-6; TRBD1 matches 9 bases. The CDR3 consists of 17 residues. V trimming: 5 bases; J trimming: 6 bases; junction bases outside the gene matches: 11. The germline V gene encodes CDR1 SEHNR and CDR2 FQNEAQ (reference sequence).